These T cell receptor beta chains were read from a single sample in a study of cytomegalovirus exposure and HLA in healthy donors. Generated by immunoSEQ multiplex PCR, the TCRdb table keeps only in-frame clones and is missing some. Counted here are roughly 240,000 clones, around nine tenths occurring once; the ten biggest clones make up 2.6%. Sequences were obtained from PBMCs. The origin of the receptors is a young man in good health and CMV-seronegative. CDR3s include the opening cysteine and the closing phenylalanine or tryptophan. Clone size is not always given. Where it is, it says once, few, many or a class for expanded clones.

abundance	v_gene	j_gene	CDR3aa
-	TRBV6-5	TRBJ2-7	CASSSTSRGTYEQYF
-	TRBV4-3	TRBJ1-1	CASSQDLRAGTEAFF
-	TRBV27	TRBJ2-5	CASSLRDRVEETQYF
-	TRBV10-3	TRBJ2-5	CAISGEGRRGETQYF
-	TRBV4-2	TRBJ2-1	CASSQASGQINEQFF
-	TRBV6-5	TRBJ1-6	CASRQNSPLHF
-	TRBV5-6	TRBJ2-5	CASSPRDRAETQYF
-	TRBV5-8	TRBJ1-4	CASSRGTTNEKLFF
-	TRBV5-1	TRBJ2-7	CASSLGGTASYEQYF
-	TRBV11-2	TRBJ1-1	CASSLEQENTEAFF
once	TRBV9	TRBJ2-7	CASSVGLASGRSPYEQYF
-	TRBV6-5	TRBJ2-2	CASSSDRGNTGELFF
-	TRBV10-1	TRBJ2-2	CASSSASNTGELFF
-	TRBV25-1	TRBJ1-2	CASNQGNYGYTF
-	TRBV9	TRBJ1-6	CASSGRTGPSVLNSPLHF
-	TRBV21-1	TRBJ1-4	CASSRSPAGGDEKLFF
-	TRBV28	TRBJ1-6	CASSLSQVLSPLHF
-	TRBV7-9	TRBJ2-2	CARGDTLTGELFF
-	TRBV4-2	TRBJ2-1	CASSLTGTRAFNEQFF
-	TRBV6-1	TRBJ1-1	CASTYATGGTEAFF
once	TRBV29-1	TRBJ1-1	CSAGTGAEAFF
-	TRBV6-5	TRBJ2-4	CASSFHLEGANIQYF
-	TRBV6-1	TRBJ2-7	CASSRDSLFYEQYF
-	TRBV11-2	TRBJ2-3	CASSPGQFTDTQYF
-	TRBV10-2	TRBJ1-1	CASSFPGVAGNTEAFF
-	TRBV20-1	TRBJ2-7	CSATNYYEQYF
few	TRBV7-9	TRBJ2-3	CASSSRYRASTDTQYF
-	TRBV7-9	TRBJ2-5	CASSWNGGARVETQYF
-	TRBV5-8	TRBJ2-7	CASSLYAGFYEQYF
few	TRBV30	TRBJ1-5	CAWSADRGNQPQHF
-	TRBV27	TRBJ1-1	CASSSGRGNTEAFF
once	TRBV27	TRBJ2-3	CASSQRPTDTQYF
-	TRBV18	TRBJ2-1	CASSPLPSTLSYNEQFF
few	TRBV7-9	TRBJ1-1	CASSLSATDEAFF
-	TRBV9	TRBJ2-3	CASSRALSGGASDTQYF
-	TRBV27	TRBJ2-7	CASSAGLDSEQYF
-	TRBV7-6	TRBJ2-7	CASSLASGAGQYF
once	TRBV6-5	TRBJ2-7	CASSYPLASGYEQYF
-	TRBV6-5	TRBJ2-7	CASSLWGDEQYF
-	TRBV29-1	TRBJ2-7	CSVDYPPGSKEQYF
-	TRBV7-2	TRBJ2-7	CASSLRGPYEQYF
-	TRBV5-4	TRBJ1-6	CASSSRGTGNGSPLHF
-	TRBV4-2	TRBJ1-1	CASSQGPMNTEAFF
-	TRBV2	TRBJ1-3	CASSKGAPGNTIYF
-	TRBV4-3	TRBJ2-7	CASSQALVTAYEQYF